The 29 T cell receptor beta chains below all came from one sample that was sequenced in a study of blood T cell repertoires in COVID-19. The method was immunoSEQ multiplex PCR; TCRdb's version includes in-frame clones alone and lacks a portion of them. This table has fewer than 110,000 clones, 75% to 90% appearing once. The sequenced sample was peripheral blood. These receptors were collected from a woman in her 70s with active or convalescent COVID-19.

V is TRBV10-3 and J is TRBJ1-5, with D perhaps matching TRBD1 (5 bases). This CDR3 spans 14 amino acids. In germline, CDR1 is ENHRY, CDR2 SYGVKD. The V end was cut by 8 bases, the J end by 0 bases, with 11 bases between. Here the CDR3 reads CAIGGGPSNQPQHF. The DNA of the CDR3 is TGTGCCATCGGGGGGGGACCTAGCAATCAGCCCCAGCATTTT.

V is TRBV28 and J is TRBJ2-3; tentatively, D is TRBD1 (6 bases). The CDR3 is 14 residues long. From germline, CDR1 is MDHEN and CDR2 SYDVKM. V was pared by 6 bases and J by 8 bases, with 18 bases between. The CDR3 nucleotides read TGTGCCAGCAGGGGGGCCGAGGCTCCCGGTACGCAGTATTTT. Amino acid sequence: CASRGAEAPGTQYF.

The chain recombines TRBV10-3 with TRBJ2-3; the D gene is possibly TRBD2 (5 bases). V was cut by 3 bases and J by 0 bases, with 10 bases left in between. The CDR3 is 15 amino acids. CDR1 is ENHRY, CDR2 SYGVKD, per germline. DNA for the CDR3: TGTGCCATCAGTGACCTAGCAACCAGCACAGATACGCAGTATTTT. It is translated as CAISDLATSTDTQYF.

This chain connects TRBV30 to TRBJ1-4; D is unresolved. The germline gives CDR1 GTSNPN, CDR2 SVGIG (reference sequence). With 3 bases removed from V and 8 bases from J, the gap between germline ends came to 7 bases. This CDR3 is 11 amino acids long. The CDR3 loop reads CAWRLEEKLFF. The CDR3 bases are TGTGCCTGGAGACTCGAGGAAAAACTGTTTTTT.

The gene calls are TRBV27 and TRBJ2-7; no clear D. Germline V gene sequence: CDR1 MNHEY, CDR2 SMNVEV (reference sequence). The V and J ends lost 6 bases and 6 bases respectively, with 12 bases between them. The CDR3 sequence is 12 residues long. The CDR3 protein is CASSSGLREQYF. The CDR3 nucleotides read TGTGCCAGCAGCTCAGGTCTGCGCGAGCAGTACTTC.

In nucleotides, the CDR3 is TGTGCCAGCAGTGAGCCCCAGGGGAGAAGTGGCTACACCTTC. This translates into CASSEPQGRSGYTF. The J gene is TRBJ1-2, the V gene TRBV25-1; D possibly corresponds to TRBD1 (6 bases). The CDR3 totals 14 residues. The V and J ends lost 3 bases and 7 bases respectively, with 15 bases between them. Germline V gives CDR1 MGHDK, CDR2 SYGVNS.

The CDR3 spells CASSEPTSGGNIQYF. CDR3 coding DNA: TGTGCCAGCAGTGAACCTACTAGCGGCGGAAACATTCAGTACTTC. V usage is TRBV28 and J usage is TRBJ2-4; 8 bases are a match to TRBD2. Germline CDR1 MDHEN, CDR2 SYDVKM. After removal of 5 bases from V and 6 bases from J, the junction contained 9 bases not matched to a gene. This CDR3 has 15 amino acids.

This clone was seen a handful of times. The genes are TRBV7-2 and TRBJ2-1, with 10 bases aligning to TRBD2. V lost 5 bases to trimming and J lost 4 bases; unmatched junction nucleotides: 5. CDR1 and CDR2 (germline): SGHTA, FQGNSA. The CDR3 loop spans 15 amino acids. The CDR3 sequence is CASSPGTSVYNEQFF. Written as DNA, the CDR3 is TGTGCCAGCAGCCCAGGGACTAGCGTTTACAATGAGCAGTTCTTC.

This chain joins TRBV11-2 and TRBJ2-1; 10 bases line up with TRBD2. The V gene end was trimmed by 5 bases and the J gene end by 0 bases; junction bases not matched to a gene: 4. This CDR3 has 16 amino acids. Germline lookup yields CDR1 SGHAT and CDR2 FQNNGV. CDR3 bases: TGTGCCAGCAGCCCTAGCGGGAGCCGCTCCTACAATGAGCAGTTCTTC. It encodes CASSPSGSRSYNEQFF.

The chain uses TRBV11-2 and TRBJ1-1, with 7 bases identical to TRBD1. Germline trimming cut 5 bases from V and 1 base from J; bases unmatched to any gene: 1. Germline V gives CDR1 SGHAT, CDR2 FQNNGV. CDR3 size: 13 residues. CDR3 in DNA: TGTGCCAGCAGCCGACAGGGGAACACTGAAGCTTTCTTT. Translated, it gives CASSRQGNTEAFF.

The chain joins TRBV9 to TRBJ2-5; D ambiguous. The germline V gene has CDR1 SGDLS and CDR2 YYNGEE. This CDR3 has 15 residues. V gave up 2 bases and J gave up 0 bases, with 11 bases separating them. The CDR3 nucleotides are TGTGCCAGCAGCGTGAGAGCGATGTACCAAGAGACCCAGTACTTC. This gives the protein CASSVRAMYQETQYF.

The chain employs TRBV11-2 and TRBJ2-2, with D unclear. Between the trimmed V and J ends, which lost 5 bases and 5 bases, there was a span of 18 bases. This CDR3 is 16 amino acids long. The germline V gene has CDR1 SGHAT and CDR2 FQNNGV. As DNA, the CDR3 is TGTGCCAGCAGCGCACAATCTGGCCAAAAAACCGGGGAGCTGTTTTTT. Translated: CASSAQSGQKTGELFF.

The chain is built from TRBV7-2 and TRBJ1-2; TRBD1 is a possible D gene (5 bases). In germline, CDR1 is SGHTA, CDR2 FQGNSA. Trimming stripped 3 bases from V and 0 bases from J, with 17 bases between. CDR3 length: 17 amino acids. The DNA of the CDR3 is TGTGCCAGCAGCTTTTCAGGGATACGCCTAGCTAACTATGGCTACACCTTC. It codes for CASSFSGIRLANYGYTF.

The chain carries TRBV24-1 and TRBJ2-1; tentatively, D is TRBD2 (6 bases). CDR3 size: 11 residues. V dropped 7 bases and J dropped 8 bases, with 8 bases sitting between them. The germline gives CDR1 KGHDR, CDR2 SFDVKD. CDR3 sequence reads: CATSRRDEQFF. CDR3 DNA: TGTGCCACCAGCCGGAGGGATGAGCAGTTCTTC.

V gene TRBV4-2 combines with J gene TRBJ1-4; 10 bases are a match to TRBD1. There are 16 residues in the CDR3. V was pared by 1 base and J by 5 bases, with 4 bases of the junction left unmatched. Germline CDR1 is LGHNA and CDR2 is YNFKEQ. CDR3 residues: CASSQAEGQGNEKLFF. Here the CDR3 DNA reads TGTGCCAGCAGCCAAGCTGAGGGACAGGGGAATGAAAAACTGTTTTTT.

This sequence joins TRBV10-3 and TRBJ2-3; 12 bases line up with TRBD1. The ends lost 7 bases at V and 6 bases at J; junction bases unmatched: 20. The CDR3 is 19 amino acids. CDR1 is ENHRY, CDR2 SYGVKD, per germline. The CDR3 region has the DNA TGTGCCATCACCCAGGCTTTTTCCCGGGACAGGGGGCCAGCGGATACGCAGTATTTT. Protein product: CAITQAFSRDRGPADTQYF.

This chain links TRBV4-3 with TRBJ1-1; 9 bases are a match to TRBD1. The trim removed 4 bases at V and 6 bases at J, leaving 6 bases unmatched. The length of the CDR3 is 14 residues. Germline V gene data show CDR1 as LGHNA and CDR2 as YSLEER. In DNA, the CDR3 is TGCGCCAGCAGCCCGGGGGACAGGGACGCTGAAGCTTTCTTT. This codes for CASSPGDRDAEAFF.

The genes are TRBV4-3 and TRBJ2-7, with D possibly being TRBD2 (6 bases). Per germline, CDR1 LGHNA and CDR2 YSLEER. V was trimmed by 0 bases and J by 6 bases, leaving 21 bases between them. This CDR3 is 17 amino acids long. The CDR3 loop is CASSQDFGGASTSEQYF. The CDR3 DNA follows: TGCGCCAGCAGCCAAGATTTTGGAGGGGCTTCGACCAGCGAGCAGTACTTC.

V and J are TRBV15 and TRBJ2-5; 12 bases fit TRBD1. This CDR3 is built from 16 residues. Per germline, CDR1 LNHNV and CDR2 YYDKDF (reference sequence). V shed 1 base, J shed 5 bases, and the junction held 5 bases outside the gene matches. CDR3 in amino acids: CATSRGDRGLMETQYF. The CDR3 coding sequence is TGTGCCACCAGCAGAGGGGACAGGGGGCTGATGGAGACCCAGTACTTC. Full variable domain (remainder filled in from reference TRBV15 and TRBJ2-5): DAMVIQNPRYQVTQFGKPVTLSCSQTLNHNVMYWYQQKSSQAPKLLFHYYDKDFNNEADTPDNFQSRRPNTSFCFLDIRSPGLGDTAMYLCATSRGDRGLMETQYFGPGTRLLVL.

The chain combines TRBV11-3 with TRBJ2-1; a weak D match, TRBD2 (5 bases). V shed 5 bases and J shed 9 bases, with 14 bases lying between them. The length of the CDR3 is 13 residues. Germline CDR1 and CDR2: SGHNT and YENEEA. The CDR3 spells CASSLDTSGEQFF. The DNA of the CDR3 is TGTGCCAGCAGCCTCGACACTAGTGGTGAGCAGTTCTTC.

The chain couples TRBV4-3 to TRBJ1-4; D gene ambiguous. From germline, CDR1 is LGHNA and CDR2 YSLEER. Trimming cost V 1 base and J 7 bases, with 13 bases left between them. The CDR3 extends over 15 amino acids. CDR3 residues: CASSQVPGLGEKLFF. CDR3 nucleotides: TGCGCCAGCAGCCAAGTACCCGGGTTGGGTGAAAAACTGTTTTTT.

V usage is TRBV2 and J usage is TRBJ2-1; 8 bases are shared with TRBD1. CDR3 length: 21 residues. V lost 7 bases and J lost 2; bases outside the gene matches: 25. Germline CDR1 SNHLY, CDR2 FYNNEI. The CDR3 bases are TGTGCCAGCACTAACCCCGACAGGGGCTTTTCGGTAGTGGTGGCCTACAATGAGCAGTTCTTC. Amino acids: CASTNPDRGFSVVVAYNEQFF. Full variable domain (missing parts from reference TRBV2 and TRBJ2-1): EPEVTQTPSHQVTQMGQEVILRCVPISNHLYFYWYRQILGQKVEFLVSFYNNEISEKSEIFDDQFSVERPDGSNFTLKIRSTKLEDSAMYFCASTNPDRGFSVVVAYNEQFFGPGTRLTVL.

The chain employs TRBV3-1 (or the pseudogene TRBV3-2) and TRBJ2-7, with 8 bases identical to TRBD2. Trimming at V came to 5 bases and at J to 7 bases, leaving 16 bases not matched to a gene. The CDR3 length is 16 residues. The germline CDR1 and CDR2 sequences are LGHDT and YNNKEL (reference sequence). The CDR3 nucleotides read TGTGCCAGCAGCGCTAAGGGGCTTAGCGGGAACAAAGAGCAGTACTTC. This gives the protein CASSAKGLSGNKEQYF.

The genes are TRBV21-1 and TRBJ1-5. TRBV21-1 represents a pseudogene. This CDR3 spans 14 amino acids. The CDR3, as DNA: TGTGCCAGCAGCAAACGGGGGGGGAATCAGCCCCAGCATTTT. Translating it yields CASSKRGGNQPQHF.

CDR3: CASTPTSNSRSYEQYF. DNA for the CDR3: TGTGCCAGCACCCCGACTAGTAATTCACGATCCTACGAGCAGTACTTC. The chain recombines TRBV6-2 or TRBV6-3 with TRBJ2-7; the D gene is possibly TRBD2 (6 bases). The CDR3 has 16 residues. The V gene lost 7 bases and the J gene lost 1 base, with 20 bases spanning the gap. Germline loops: CDR1 MNHEY, CDR2 SVGEGT.

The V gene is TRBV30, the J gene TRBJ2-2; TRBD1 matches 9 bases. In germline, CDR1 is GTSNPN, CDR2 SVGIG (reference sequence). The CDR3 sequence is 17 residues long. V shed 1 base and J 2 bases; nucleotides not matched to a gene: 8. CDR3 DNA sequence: TGTGCCTGGAGTGACCTAGGGACAGGGACCAACACCGGGGAGCTGTTTTTT. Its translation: CAWSDLGTGTNTGELFF.

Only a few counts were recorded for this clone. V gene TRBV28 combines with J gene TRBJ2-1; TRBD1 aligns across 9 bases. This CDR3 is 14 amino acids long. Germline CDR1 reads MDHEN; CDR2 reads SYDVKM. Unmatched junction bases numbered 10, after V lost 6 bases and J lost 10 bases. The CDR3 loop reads CASRGDRAFEEQFF. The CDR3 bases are TGTGCCAGCAGGGGGGACAGGGCGTTCGAGGAGCAGTTCTTC.

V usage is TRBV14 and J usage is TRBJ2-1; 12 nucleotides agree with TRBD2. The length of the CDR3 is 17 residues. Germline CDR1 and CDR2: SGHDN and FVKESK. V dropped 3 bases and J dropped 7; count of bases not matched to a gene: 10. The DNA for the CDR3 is TGTGCCAGCAGCCACCTAGCGGGAGGGCCGGTGCGGAATGAGCAGTTCTTC. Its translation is CASSHLAGGPVRNEQFF.

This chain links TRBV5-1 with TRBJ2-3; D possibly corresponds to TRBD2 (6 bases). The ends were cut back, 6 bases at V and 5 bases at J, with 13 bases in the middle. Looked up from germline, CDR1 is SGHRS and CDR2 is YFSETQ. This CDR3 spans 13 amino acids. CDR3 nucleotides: TGCGCCAGCAAGACGGGAGTTGGAGATACGCAGTATTTT. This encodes CASKTGVGDTQYF.